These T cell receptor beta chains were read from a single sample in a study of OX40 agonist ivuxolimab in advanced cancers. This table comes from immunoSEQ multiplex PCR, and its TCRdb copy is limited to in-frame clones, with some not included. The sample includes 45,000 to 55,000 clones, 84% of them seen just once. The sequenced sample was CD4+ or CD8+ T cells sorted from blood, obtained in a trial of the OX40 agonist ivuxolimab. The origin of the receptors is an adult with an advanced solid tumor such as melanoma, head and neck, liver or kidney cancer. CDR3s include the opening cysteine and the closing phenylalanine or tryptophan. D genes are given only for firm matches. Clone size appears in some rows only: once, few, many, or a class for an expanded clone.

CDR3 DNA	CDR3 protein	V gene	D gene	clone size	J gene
TGTGCCATCTCCTGGCGGGGACAGCCTAACACTGAAGCTTTCTTT	CAISWRGQPNTEAFF	TRBV10-3	TRBD1	.	TRBJ1-1
TGTGCCAGCAGCAAGAATCTAGGGACTAGCGGGGATTCCTACGAGCAGTACTTC	CASSKNLGTSGDSYEQYF	TRBV21-1	.	.	TRBJ2-7
TGTGCCAGCAGCTTAAACGCGGGAGCGAACACCGGGGAGCTGTTTTTT	CASSLNAGANTGELFF	TRBV7-9	TRBD2	.	TRBJ2-2
TGTGCCAGCAGCTCAGCACAGGCTGAAGCTTTCTTT	CASSSAQAEAFF	TRBV11-1	.	few	TRBJ1-1
TGCGCCAGCAGCTCCGGGGGGGTCGGCCATGGCGATGAGCAGTTCTTC	CASSSGGVGHGDEQFF	TRBV4-3	TRBD2	.	TRBJ2-1
TGTGCCATCAGCGCACAGGGAAATAGCAATCAGCCCCAGCATTTT	CAISAQGNSNQPQHF	TRBV10-3	.	.	TRBJ1-5
TGCGCCAGCAGCCCCCGGGGGGGCAACGAGCAGTACTTC	CASSPRGGNEQYF	TRBV5-1	TRBD2	.	TRBJ2-7
TGTGCCAGCAGCTTGAACGACGGCAAACCTGGAAACACCATATATTTT	CASSLNDGKPGNTIYF	TRBV9	.	once	TRBJ1-3
TGTGCCAGCAGTGGGCCTCCCGCAGGGGAGATAAAGCCCCAGCATTTT	CASSGPPAGEIKPQHF	TRBV6-6	.	.	TRBJ1-5
TGCAGCGTTGAGGCAAGGGGGTCCTACGAGCAGTACTTC	CSVEARGSYEQYF	TRBV29-1	.	.	TRBJ2-7
TGTGCCATCAGTGAGTCTAGCGGGAGTTTAGGGGAGACCCAGTACTTC	CAISESSGSLGETQYF	TRBV10-3	TRBD2	.	TRBJ2-5
TGTGCCACCAGCAGAGCGGGGGACGAGCAGTACTTC	CATSRAGDEQYF	TRBV15	.	.	TRBJ2-7
TGTGCCATCAGTGATTGGCGTTCGGCGACTTTGAAGAATGAGCAGTTCTTC	CAISDWRSATLKNEQFF	TRBV10-3	.	.	TRBJ2-1
TGTGCCAGCAGCCGCTCACCGACTAGCCAGTACAATGAGCAGTTCTTC	CASSRSPTSQYNEQFF	TRBV27	TRBD2	.	TRBJ2-1
TGTGCCAGCAGCGCCGAGGGGTTGGGCACTGAAGCTTTCTTT	CASSAEGLGTEAFF	TRBV7-9	.	once	TRBJ1-1
TGTGCCAGCAGCACGGGGGCAGGGGGTTTCGGAACTGAAGCTTTCTTT	CASSTGAGGFGTEAFF	TRBV2	TRBD1	.	TRBJ1-1
TGTGCCAGCAGTTCCGATAGCGGGAAGGGGGAGACCCAGTACTTC	CASSSDSGKGETQYF	TRBV27	TRBD2	.	TRBJ2-5
TGTGCCAGCGGGGACGGGTCCTACGAGCAGTACTTC	CASGDGSYEQYF	TRBV7-9	.	.	TRBJ2-7
TGTGCCATCAGTGGACGGGACGGACCTGCAGATACGCAGTATTTT	CAISGRDGPADTQYF	TRBV10-3	.	.	TRBJ2-3
TGTGCCAGCTCACTACAGGGGAGCGAAAAACTGTTTTTT	CASSLQGSEKLFF	TRBV18	TRBD1	.	TRBJ1-4
TGTGCCAGCAGTCCCGGACAGGGTGTGGAGACCCAGTACTTC	CASSPGQGVETQYF	TRBV6-6	TRBD1	.	TRBJ2-5
TGCGCCAGCAGCCAAGAGAAGGATATTTTCACAGATACGCAGTATTTT	CASSQEKDIFTDTQYF	TRBV4-1	.	.	TRBJ2-3
TGTGCCACGAGTCGAGGGGCGGGAGGCCTCGGGAACTACAATGAGCAGTTCTTC	CATSRGAGGLGNYNEQFF	TRBV19	TRBD2	.	TRBJ2-1
TGTGCCAGCAGTCGGAACCGACCGGGGACCGGGGAGCTGTTTTTT	CASSRNRPGTGELFF	TRBV6-1	.	.	TRBJ2-2
TGTGCCAGCAGCCGTACGCCGAGACTAGCACCCTACCCCGAGCAGTACTTC	CASSRTPRLAPYPEQYF	TRBV28	TRBD2	.	TRBJ2-7
TGCAGTGCAGGAGAGGAAGGCATTCAGTACTTC	CSAGEEGIQYF	TRBV20-1	.	.	TRBJ2-4
TGTGCCAGCAGTTTGGGGGGTAATGGAAACATTCAGTACTTC	CASSLGGNGNIQYF	TRBV28	.	once	TRBJ2-4
TGTGCCAGCTCACCACTACCTCCCGGACAGGGGCTCGAGCAGTACTTC	CASSPLPPGQGLEQYF	TRBV18	TRBD1	.	TRBJ2-7
TGTGCCAGCAGCTTAGCGCAGGGGAGGGAGACCCAGTACTTC	CASSLAQGRETQYF	TRBV7-9	.	few	TRBJ2-5
TGTGCCAGCAGATACCGAGCTAGCGGAGTGAACACCGGGGAGCTGTTTTTT	CASRYRASGVNTGELFF	TRBV7-3	TRBD2	.	TRBJ2-2